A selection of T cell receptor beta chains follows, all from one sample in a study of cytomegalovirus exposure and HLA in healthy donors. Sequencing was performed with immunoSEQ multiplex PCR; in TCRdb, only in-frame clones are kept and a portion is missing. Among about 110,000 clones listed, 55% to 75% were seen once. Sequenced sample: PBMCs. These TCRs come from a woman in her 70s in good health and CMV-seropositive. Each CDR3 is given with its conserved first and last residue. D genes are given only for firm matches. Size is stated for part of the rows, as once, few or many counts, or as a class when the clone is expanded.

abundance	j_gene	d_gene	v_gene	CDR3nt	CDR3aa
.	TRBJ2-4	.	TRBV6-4	TGTGCCAGCAGTGAAACGGAGGGAAACATTCAGTACTTC	CASSETEGNIQYF
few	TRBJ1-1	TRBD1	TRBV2	TGTGCCAGCAGTGTACAGGGGGCAAACACTGAAGCTTTCTTT	CASSVQGANTEAFF
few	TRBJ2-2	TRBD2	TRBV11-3	TGTGCCAGCAGCTTAGCGGGGGGGACCGGGGAGCTGTTTTTT	CASSLAGGTGELFF
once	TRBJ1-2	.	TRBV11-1	TGTGCCAGCAGCTTAAACGCGCTAAAGGGAACAGGTCTTAACTATGGCTACACCTTC	CASSLNALKGTGLNYGYTF
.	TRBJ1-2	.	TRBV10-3	TGTGCCATCAGTGAGAGCGGATCTAACTATGGCTACACCTTC	CAISESGSNYGYTF
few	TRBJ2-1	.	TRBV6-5	TGTGCCAGCAGTCGGGGGGCCGGTTACAATGAGCAGTTCTTC	CASSRGAGYNEQFF
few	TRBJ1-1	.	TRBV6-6	TGTGCCAGCAGCCGACAGACGAACACTGAAGCTTTCTTT	CASSRQTNTEAFF
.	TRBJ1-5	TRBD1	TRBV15	TGTGCCACCAGCAGAGCGAACGGGACAGCTAGTCAGCCCCAGCATTTT	CATSRANGTASQPQHF
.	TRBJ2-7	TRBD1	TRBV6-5	TGTGCCAGCAGTTCCACCGGGACAGGCTACGAGCAGTACTTC	CASSSTGTGYEQYF
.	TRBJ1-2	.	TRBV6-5	TGTGCCAGCAGTTCAGCGACAGGCGGGGGCTACACCTTC	CASSSATGGGYTF
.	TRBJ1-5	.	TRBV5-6	TGTGCCAGCAGCTTGTTTAGGGGGAATCAGCCCCAGCATTTT	CASSLFRGNQPQHF
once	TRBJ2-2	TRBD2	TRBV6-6	TGTGCCAGCAAAGGGGAGGGTCGTACCGGGGAGCTGTTTTTT	CASKGEGRTGELFF
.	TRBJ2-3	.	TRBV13	TGTGCCAGCAGCTTAAACGGGGGACCCACAGATACGCAGTATTTT	CASSLNGGPTDTQYF
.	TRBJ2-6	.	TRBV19	TGTGCCAGTAACTCTGACACGGCTGGGGCCAACGTCCTGACTTTC	CASNSDTAGANVLTF
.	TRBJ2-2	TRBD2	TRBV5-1	TGCGCCAGCAGCACGCTAGCGGGGGTTAACACCGGGGAGCTGTTTTTT	CASSTLAGVNTGELFF
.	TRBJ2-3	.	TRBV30	TGTGCCTGGAGTGTAAGCGGCGGCAGCACAGATACGCAGTATTTT	CAWSVSGGSTDTQYF
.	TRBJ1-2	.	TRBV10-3	TGTGCCACCCCCCGGGGAAACTATGGCTACACCTTC	CATPRGNYGYTF
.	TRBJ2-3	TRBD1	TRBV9	TGTGCCAGCAGCTACGGACAGGACTCCACAGATACGCAGTATTTT	CASSYGQDSTDTQYF
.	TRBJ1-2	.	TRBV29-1	TGCAGCGTCGAGGGACAAAGGGTGGGGTTTGGCTACACCTTC	CSVEGQRVGFGYTF
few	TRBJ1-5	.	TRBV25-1	TGTGCCAGCAGTGAGTCAGGGAATCATCAGCCCCAGCATTTT	CASSESGNHQPQHF
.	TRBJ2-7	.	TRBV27	TGTGCCAGCAGTAGAGGACCGCTACTAGGATACGAGCAGTACTTC	CASSRGPLLGYEQYF
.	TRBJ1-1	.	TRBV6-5	TGTGCCAGCAGTTACTCGCAGGCGATTAACACTGAAGCTTTCTTT	CASSYSQAINTEAFF